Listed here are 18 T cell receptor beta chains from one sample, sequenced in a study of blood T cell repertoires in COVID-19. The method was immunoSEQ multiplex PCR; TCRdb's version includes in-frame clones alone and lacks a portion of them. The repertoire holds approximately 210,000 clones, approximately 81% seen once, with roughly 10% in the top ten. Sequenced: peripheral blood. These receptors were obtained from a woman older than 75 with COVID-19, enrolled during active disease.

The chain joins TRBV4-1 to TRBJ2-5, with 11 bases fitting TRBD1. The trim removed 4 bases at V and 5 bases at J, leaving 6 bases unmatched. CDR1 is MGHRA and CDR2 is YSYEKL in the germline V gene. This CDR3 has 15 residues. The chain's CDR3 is CASSLGQGARETQYF. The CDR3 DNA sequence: TGCGCCAGCAGCCTCGGACAGGGGGCGCGGGAGACCCAGTACTTC.

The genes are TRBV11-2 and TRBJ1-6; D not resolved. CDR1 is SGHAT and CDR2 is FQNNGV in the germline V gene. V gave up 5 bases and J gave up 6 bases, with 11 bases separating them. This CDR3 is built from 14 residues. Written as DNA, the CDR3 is TGTGCCAGCAGCCCGGGCGGGGTTAATTCACCCCTCCACTTT. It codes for CASSPGGVNSPLHF.

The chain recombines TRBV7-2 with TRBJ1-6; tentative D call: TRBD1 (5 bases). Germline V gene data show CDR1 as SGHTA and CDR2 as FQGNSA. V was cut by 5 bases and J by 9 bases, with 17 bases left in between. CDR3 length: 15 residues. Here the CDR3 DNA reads TGTGCCAGCAGCCCGGGAGGCAGGGCGGTTTCACCCCTCCACTTT. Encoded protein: CASSPGGRAVSPLHF.

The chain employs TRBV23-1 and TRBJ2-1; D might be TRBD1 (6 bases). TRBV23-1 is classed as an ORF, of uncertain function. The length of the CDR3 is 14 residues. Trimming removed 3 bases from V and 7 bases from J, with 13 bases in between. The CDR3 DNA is TGCGCCAGCAGTCATCCCGACAGGAGGAATGAGCAGTTCTTC. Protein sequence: CASSHPDRRNEQFF.

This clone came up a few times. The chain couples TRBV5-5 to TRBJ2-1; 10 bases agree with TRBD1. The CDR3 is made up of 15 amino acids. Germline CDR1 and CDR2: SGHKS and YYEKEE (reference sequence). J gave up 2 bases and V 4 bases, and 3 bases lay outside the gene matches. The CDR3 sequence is CASSPGTGAYNEQFF. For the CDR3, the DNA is TGTGCCAGCAGCCCCGGGACAGGGGCCTACAATGAGCAGTTCTTC.

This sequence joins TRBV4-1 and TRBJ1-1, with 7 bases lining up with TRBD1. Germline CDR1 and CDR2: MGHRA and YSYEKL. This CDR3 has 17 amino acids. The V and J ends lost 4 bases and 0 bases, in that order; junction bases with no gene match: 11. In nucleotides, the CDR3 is TGCGCCAGCAGCCTTTTGACAGGGCCTTCCATGAACACTGAAGCTTTCTTT. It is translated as CASSLLTGPSMNTEAFF.

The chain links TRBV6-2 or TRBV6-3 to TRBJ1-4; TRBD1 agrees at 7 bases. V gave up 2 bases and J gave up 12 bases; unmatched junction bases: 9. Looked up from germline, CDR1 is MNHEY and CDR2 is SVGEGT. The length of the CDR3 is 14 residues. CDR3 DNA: TGTGCCAGCAGTTACCCCCCAACGGGGACAGAACTGTTTTTT. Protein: CASSYPPTGTELFF.

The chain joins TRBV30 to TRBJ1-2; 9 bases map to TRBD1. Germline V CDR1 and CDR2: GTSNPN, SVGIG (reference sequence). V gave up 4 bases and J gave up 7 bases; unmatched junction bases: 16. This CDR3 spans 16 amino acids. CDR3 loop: CAWTPRGQGEIGGYTF. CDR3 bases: TGTGCCTGGACCCCTAGGGGACAGGGAGAGATCGGTGGCTACACCTTC. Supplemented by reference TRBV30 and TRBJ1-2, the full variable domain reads SQTIHQWPATLVQPVGSPLSLECTVEGTSNPNLYWYRQAAGRGLQLLFYSVGIGQISSEVPQNLSASRPQDRQFILSSKKLLLSDSGFYLCAWTPRGQGEIGGYTFGSGTRLTVV.

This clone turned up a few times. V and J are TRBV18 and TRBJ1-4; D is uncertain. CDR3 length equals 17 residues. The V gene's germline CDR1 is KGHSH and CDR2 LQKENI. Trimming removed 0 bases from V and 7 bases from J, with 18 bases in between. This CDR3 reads CASSPPSGLEGGEKLFF. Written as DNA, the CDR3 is TGTGCCAGCTCACCACCATCCGGGTTGGAGGGCGGTGAAAAACTGTTTTTT.

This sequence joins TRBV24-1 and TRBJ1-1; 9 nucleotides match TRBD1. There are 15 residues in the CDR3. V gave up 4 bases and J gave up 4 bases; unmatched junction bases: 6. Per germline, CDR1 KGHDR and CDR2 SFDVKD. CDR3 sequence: CATSDPRQGVTEAFF. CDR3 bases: TGTGCCACCAGTGACCCGAGACAGGGGGTCACTGAAGCTTTCTTT.

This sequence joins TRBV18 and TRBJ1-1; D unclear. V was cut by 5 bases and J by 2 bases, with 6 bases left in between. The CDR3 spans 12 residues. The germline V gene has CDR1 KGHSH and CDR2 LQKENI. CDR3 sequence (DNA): TGTGCCAGCTCAACTATAAACACTGAAGCTTTCTTT. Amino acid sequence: CASSTINTEAFF.

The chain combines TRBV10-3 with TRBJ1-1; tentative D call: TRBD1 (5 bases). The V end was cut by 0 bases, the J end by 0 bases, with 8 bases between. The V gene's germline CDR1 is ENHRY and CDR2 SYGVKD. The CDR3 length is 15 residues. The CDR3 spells CAISESAGVNTEAFF. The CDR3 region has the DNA TGTGCCATCAGTGAGTCGGCGGGGGTGAACACTGAAGCTTTCTTT.

For the CDR3, the DNA is TGTGCCAGCAGTTCCTCCCCGACAGGAAAGAAGCTGTTTTTT. It specifies CASSSSPTGKKLFF. V usage is TRBV28 and J usage is TRBJ2-2; the D gene is possibly TRBD1 (6 bases). Germline values: CDR1 MDHEN, CDR2 SYDVKM. The V gene lost 4 bases and the J gene lost 12 bases, with 18 bases spanning the gap. This CDR3 has 14 residues.

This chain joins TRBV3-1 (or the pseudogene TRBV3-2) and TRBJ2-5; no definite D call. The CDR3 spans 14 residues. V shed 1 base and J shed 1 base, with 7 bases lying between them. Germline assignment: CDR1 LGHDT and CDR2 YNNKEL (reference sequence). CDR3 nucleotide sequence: TGTGCCAGCAGCCAAGGCACAGCCCAAGAGACCCAGTACTTC. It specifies CASSQGTAQETQYF.

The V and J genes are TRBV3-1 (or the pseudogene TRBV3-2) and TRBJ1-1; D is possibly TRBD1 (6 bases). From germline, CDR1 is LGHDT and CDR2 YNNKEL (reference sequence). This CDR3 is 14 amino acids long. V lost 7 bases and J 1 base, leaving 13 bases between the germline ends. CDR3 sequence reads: CASTFGQQNTEAFF. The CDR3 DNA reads TGTGCCAGCACCTTTGGACAGCAGAACACTGAAGCTTTCTTT.

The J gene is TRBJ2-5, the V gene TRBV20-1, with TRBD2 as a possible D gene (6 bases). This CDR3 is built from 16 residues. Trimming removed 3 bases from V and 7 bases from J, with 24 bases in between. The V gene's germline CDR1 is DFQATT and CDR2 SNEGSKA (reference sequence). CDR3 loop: CSASGVEGPTRGTQYF. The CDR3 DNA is TGCAGTGCTAGTGGGGTAGAGGGTCCTACGCGGGGGACCCAGTACTTC.

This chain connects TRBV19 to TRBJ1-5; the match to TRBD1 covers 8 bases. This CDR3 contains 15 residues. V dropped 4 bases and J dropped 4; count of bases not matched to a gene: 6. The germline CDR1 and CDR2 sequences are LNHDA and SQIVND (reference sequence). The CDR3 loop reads CASSSGQGYNQPQHF. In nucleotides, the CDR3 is TGTGCCAGTAGTAGTGGACAGGGTTATAATCAGCCCCAGCATTTT. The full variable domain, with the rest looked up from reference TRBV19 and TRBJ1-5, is DGGITQSPKYLFRKEGQNVTLSCEQNLNHDAMYWYRQDPGQGLRLIYYSQIVNDFQKGDIAEGYSVSREKKESFPLTVTSAQKNPTAFYLCASSSGQGYNQPQHFGDGTRLSIL.

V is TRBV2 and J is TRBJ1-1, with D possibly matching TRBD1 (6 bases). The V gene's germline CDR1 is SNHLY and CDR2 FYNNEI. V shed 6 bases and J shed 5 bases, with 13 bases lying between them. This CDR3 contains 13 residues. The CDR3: CASSSQGVTEAFF. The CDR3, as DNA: TGTGCCAGCAGCTCACAGGGTGTGACTGAAGCTTTCTTT.